This is a list of T cell receptor beta chains from one sample in a study of blood T cells in healthy people across ages. TCRdb re-called the 5' RACE reads through MiXCR, storing one row per CDR3 protein. The sample has about 970,000 distinct CDR3 sequences; about 51% are singletons. Sequencing was performed on blood. Receptors originate from a woman aged 55-69 years in good health. Each CDR3 is given without its conserved first and last residue. Each record gives: J gene, V gene, CDR3 length, CDR3 protein.

TRBJ1-1 | TRBV30 | 16 | AWSVYQGWSRVNTEAF
TRBJ2-1 | TRBV7-9 | 13 | ASSSQASSYNEQF
TRBJ2-3 | TRBV5-1 | 12 | ASSSGQRTDTQY
TRBJ2-7 | TRBV27 | 17 | ASSLSLPLLSGRGSMAY
TRBJ2-5 | TRBV29-1 | 11 | SVSRGSQETQY
TRBJ2-5 | TRBV2 | 16 | ASGGRTNRAELRETQY
TRBJ1-5 | TRBV4-1 | 11 | ASSQDMGLPQH
TRBJ2-7 | TRBV6-2/TRBV6-3 | 10 | ASQGNSYEQY
TRBJ2-5 | TRBV11-1 | 13 | ASSLYTGTKETQY
TRBJ2-5 | TRBV6-1 | 13 | ASSPNSFGQGTQY
TRBJ2-1 | TRBV25-1 | 13 | ASSEGGISYNEQF
TRBJ2-5 | TRBV4-2 | 17 | ASSQDSPSGSGYQETQY
TRBJ1-3 | TRBV6-1 | 15 | ASSRSTWGDNGNTIY
TRBJ2-7 | TRBV18 | 12 | ASSPQNTVYEQY
TRBJ1-1 | TRBV5-1 | 13 | ASSLYPYIGTEAF
TRBJ2-3 | TRBV29-1 | 12 | SVVKRTSTDTQY
TRBJ2-4 | TRBV28 | 14 | ASSFWGLSTKNIQY
TRBJ2-1 | TRBV12-3/TRBV12-4 | 12 | ASSLMELYNEQF
TRBJ2-5 | TRBV12-3/TRBV12-4 | 14 | ASMRQGIRFQETQY